This entry concerns a single T cell receptor (beta chain). The data are from a study of blood T cell repertoires in COVID-19. Turning to the study itself: From T cells, B-cell-depleted T cells, or PBMCs came the material, which was cDNA or gDNA.

V lost 3 bases and J lost 1; bases outside the gene matches: 2. The CDR3 has 16 residues. CDR1 is LNHNV and CDR2 is YYDKDF in the germline V gene (reference sequence). This table comes from immunoSEQ multiplex PCR, and its TCRdb copy is limited to in-frame clones, with some not included. The sample includes about 190,000 clones, around 86% seen only once; the top ten take around 23%. The study assigned cohorts using participant-reported clinical history. The sequence came from a woman aged 40 to 50 in a cohort exposed to, infected with or recovered from COVID-19 (not recorded which). V usage is TRBV15 and J usage is TRBJ2-2; 10 bases fit TRBD2. Sequencing input: PBMCs or T cells enriched from blood (not recorded which). The CDR3 DNA is TGTGCCACCAGCAGTGCTAGCGGGAGGAACACCGGGGAGCTGTTTTTT. Protein sequence: CATSSASGRNTGELFF. The entire variable domain, with the rest obtained from reference TRBV15 and TRBJ2-2, is as follows: DAMVIQNPRYQVTQFGKPVTLSCSQTLNHNVMYWYQQKSSQAPKLLFHYYDKDFNNEADTPDNFQSRRPNTSFCFLDIRSPGLGDTAMYLCATSSASGRNTGELFFGEGSRLTVL.